This TCR beta chain was recovered during a study of vaccination and CD4 T cells after COVID-19. About the research overall: Subjects got two shots of BNT162b2 or mRNA-1273 vaccine. At a median around 65 days (range 14 to 241) after dose two, post-vaccine samples were obtained.

Study findings and constraints: Median numbers of SARS-CoV-2-reactive clonotypes increased from around 19 to 38 (not a significant change).

In regard to this clonotype: Its cognate antigen is unknown.

The CDR3 length is 15 residues. CDR1 is SGHRS and CDR2 is YFSETQ in the germline V gene. Germline trimming cut 3 bases from V and 5 bases from J; bases unmatched to any gene: 7. Sequence data for DNA of cultured CD4+ T cells were generated by the Oncomine TCR Beta short-read assay. Using its own MiXCR run on the PCR reads, TCRdb lists one record per CDR3 protein. The table has under 25,000 distinct CDR3 sequences, around 80% seen once. Treatment reported: roughly 11-day PBMC culture with coronavirus spike peptide pools or control peptides (ViraFEST assay). First, ViraFEST expanded antigen-specific T cells with peptide pools, and next it sequenced the TCRs.

The clonotype was recovered from a human donor who received a COVID-19 vaccine. The sample was CD4+ T cells from blood, cultured in vitro, taken after SARS-CoV-2 vaccination. The rearrangement joins TRBV5-1 to TRBJ2-7; 11 bases are a match to TRBD1. CDR3 in amino acids: CASSSGLGQGDEQYF. The CDR3 DNA is TGCGCCAGCAGCTCCGGATTGGGACAGGGGGACGAGCAGTACTTC.